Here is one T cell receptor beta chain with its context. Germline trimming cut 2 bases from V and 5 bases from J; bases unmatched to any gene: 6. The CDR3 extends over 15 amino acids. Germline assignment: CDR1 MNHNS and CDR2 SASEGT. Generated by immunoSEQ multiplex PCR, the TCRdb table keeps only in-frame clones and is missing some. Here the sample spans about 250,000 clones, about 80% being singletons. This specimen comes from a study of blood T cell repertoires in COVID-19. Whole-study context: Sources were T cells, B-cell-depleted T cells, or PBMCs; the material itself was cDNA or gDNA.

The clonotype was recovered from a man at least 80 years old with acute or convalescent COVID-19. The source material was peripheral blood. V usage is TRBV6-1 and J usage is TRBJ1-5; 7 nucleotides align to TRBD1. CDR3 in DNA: TGTGCCAGCAGTGAATCGGGACAGAGCCATCAGCCCCAGCATTTT. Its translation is CASSESGQSHQPQHF.